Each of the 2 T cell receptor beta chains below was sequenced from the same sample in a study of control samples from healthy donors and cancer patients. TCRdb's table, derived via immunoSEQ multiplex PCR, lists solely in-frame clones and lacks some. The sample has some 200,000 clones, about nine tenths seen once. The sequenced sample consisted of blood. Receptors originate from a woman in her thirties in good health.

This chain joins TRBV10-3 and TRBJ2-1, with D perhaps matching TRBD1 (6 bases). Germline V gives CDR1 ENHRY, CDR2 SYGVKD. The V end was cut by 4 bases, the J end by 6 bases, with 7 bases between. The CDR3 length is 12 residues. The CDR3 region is CAISGGRNEQFF. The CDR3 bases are TGTGCCATCAGTGGGGGGCGCAATGAGCAGTTCTTC.

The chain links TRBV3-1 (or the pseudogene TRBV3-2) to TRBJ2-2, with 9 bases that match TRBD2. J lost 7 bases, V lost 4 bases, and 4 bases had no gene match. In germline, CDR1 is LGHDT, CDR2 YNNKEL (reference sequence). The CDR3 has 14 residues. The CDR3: CASSPQTSGGELFF. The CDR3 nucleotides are TGTGCCAGCAGCCCCCAGACTAGCGGCGGGGAGCTGTTTTTT.